This section outlines one TCR beta chain sequence together with its context. Its antigen is currently unknown. The V and J ends lost 5 bases and 0 bases, in that order; junction bases with no gene match: 15. The CDR3 is 20 amino acids. The germline gives CDR1 SGHAT, CDR2 FQDESV (reference sequence). The data originate from a study of T-cell reconstitution after alpha-beta-depleted transplantation in children. Regarding the study as a whole: Newly produced T cells mostly accounted for T-cell counts and diversity one year post-transplant. Surviving recipient cells, namely T cells and thymic progenitors, were the source of high day-60 TCRbeta diversity in some patients. The origin of alpha-beta T cells about two months after transplant was reportedly several hundred expanded graft clones.

The library targeted TCRbeta and was prepared with unique molecular identifiers. TCRdb re-called the PCR reads with MiXCR, one entry per CDR3 protein. The profile shows fewer than 550,000 distinct CDR3 sequences, around 15% of them singletons. This specimen consisted of PBMCs, mostly from graft donor cells, obtained 360 days after TCRalphabeta/CD19-depleted stem cell transplant. The genes are TRBV11-1 and TRBJ2-7; 14 nucleotides match TRBD2. This TCR was sampled from a boy in the first two years of life who had a stem cell transplant for Wiskott-Aldrich syndrome, so the T cells may come from the graft donor. This CDR3 reads CASSARLAGGSMPSSYEQYF. DNA for the CDR3: TGTGCCAGCAGCGCGAGACTAGCGGGGGGGTCCATGCCTAGCTCCTACGAGCAGTACTTC.